These 19 T cell receptor beta chains were all obtained from the same sample, sequenced in a study of blood T cell repertoires in COVID-19. Method: immunoSEQ multiplex PCR; TCRdb's copy keeps in-frame clones and lacks some. The sample gives over 200,000 clones, around four fifths of which show up once; 4.5% to 6.5% is in the top ten. The sample was peripheral blood. The receptors come from an elderly man with acute or convalescent COVID-19.

This chain joins TRBV7-2 and TRBJ2-1, with D unclear. CDR1 SGHTA and CDR2 FQGNSA come from the germline V gene. With 2 bases removed from V and 9 bases from J, the gap between germline ends came to 5 bases. The CDR3 has 11 residues. In DNA form, the CDR3 reads TGTGCCAGCAGCTTATATTCTGAGCAGTTCTTC. Protein product: CASSLYSEQFF.

As concerns this clone: Other nucleotide sequences from this sample produce the same CDR3. This chain joins TRBV27 and TRBJ1-6, with TRBD1 matching 8 bases. There are 15 residues in the CDR3. Trimming took 2 bases from V and 3 from J; bases not matched to a gene: 0. Germline V gene data show CDR1 as MNHEY and CDR2 as SMNVEV (reference sequence). CDR3 nucleotides: TGTGCCAGCAGTTTAGACAGGGGCTATAATTCACCCCTCCACTTT. Protein product: CASSLDRGYNSPLHF.

The chain joins TRBV7-2 to TRBJ2-1; 13 bases align to TRBD2. V lost 0 bases to trimming and J lost 4 bases; unmatched junction nucleotides: 3. The CDR3 loop spans 17 amino acids. Per germline, CDR1 SGHTA and CDR2 FQGNSA. The CDR3 here is CASSLAGTSGIYNEQFF. The CDR3 DNA reads as TGTGCCAGCAGCTTAGCGGGGACTAGCGGGATTTACAATGAGCAGTTCTTC.

This clone was seen only a few times. One end of the junction is discordant with germline, which a read error may explain. The chain uses TRBV12-5 and TRBJ2-3; 8 nucleotides match TRBD1. This CDR3 comprises 13 residues. CDR1 LGHNT and CDR2 FRNRAP come from the germline V gene. In DNA, the CDR3 is TGTGCTAGTGGTTTAGGCGGGACAGGTACGCAGTATTTT. It specifies CASGLGGTGTQYF. The full variable domain, its missing parts supplied by reference TRBV12-5 and TRBJ2-3, is DARVTQTPRHKVTEMGQEVTMRCQPILGHNTVFWYRQTMMQGLELLAYFRNRAPLDDSGMPKDRFSAEMPDATLATLKIQPSEPRDSAVYFCASGLGGTGTQYFGPGTRLTVL.

As concerns this clone: Additional DNA sequences in this sample encode the identical CDR3. This chain uses TRBV19 with TRBJ2-2; D gene unclear. Germline assignment: CDR1 LNHDA and CDR2 SQIVND (reference sequence). The germline V and J ends were trimmed by 1 base and 0 bases, with 6 bases remaining between them. The CDR3 is made up of 15 amino acids. The chain's CDR3 is CASSIGQANTGELFF. The CDR3 nucleotides read TGTGCCAGTAGTATAGGACAAGCGAACACCGGGGAGCTGTTTTTT.

The chain is built from TRBV15 and TRBJ2-2; perhaps TRBD2 as D (5 bases). The V gene lost 4 bases and the J gene lost 6 bases, with 15 bases spanning the gap. The CDR3 runs 15 residues. Germline CDR1 reads LNHNV; CDR2 reads YYDKDF (reference sequence). CDR3 sequence (DNA): TGTGCCACCAGCAATTTAGACTATTTACCCGGGGAGCTGTTTTTT. Encoded protein: CATSNLDYLPGELFF.

The chain combines TRBV28 with TRBJ1-2, with D possibly matching TRBD1 (6 bases). V was clipped by 5 bases and J by 5 bases, with 12 bases between them. Germline V lookup: CDR1 MDHEN, CDR2 SYDVKM. The CDR3 runs 13 residues. The CDR3 region is CASSPGQIYGYTF. The CDR3 bases are TGTGCCAGCAGTCCCGGACAGATATATGGCTACACCTTC.

V usage is TRBV5-5 and J usage is TRBJ2-1; TRBD2 aligns across 13 bases. Per the germline V gene, CDR1 is SGHKS and CDR2 is YYEKEE (reference sequence). Trimming took 0 bases from V and 8 from J; bases not matched to a gene: 5. The CDR3 spans 16 residues. The CDR3 loop reads CASSLEGTSGVDEQFF. CDR3 DNA sequence: TGTGCCAGCAGCTTGGAAGGGACTAGCGGGGTAGATGAGCAGTTCTTC.

V gene TRBV19 combines with J gene TRBJ2-5; the match to TRBD2 covers 8 bases. Losses at the gene ends were 4 bases for V and 2 bases for J; bases not matched to a gene: 6. The CDR3 is made up of 15 amino acids. Germline-derived CDR1 and CDR2 are LNHDA and SQIVND (reference sequence). The CDR3 sequence: CASSTFAGGQETQYF. The CDR3 region has the DNA TGTGCCAGTAGTACCTTCGCGGGGGGACAAGAGACCCAGTACTTC. Full variable domain (missing parts from reference TRBV19 and TRBJ2-5): DGGITQSPKYLFRKEGQNVTLSCEQNLNHDAMYWYRQDPGQGLRLIYYSQIVNDFQKGDIAEGYSVSREKKESFPLTVTSAQKNPTAFYLCASSTFAGGQETQYFGPGTRLLVL.

V and J are TRBV4-1 and TRBJ1-5, with D uncertain. The CDR3 consists of 14 residues. Looked up from germline, CDR1 is MGHRA and CDR2 is YSYEKL. The ends were cut back, 4 bases at V and 2 bases at J, with 9 bases in the middle. The CDR3 coding sequence is TGCGCCAGCAGCCTTGGGCAGGGCAATCAGCCCCAGCATTTT. This sequence encodes CASSLGQGNQPQHF.

This chain uses TRBV3-1 (or the pseudogene TRBV3-2) with TRBJ1-5; 8 bases line up with TRBD1. Germline V gene sequence: CDR1 LGHDT, CDR2 YNNKEL (reference sequence). The CDR3 length is 14 residues. V dropped 4 bases and J dropped 3; count of bases not matched to a gene: 2. The CDR3 sequence: CASSLGQDNQPQHF. The CDR3 nucleotides read TGTGCCAGCAGCCTGGGACAGGACAATCAGCCCCAGCATTTT.

The chain has TRBV29-1 and TRBJ2-6; TRBD1 aligns across 8 bases. The V gene's germline CDR1 is SQVTM and CDR2 ANQGSEA. V was clipped by 3 bases and J by 3 bases; unmatched bases: 4. The CDR3 runs 15 residues. In nucleotides, the CDR3 is TGCAGCGTTGAGGCAGGGGGCTTTGGGGCCAACGTCCTGACTTTC. It codes for CSVEAGGFGANVLTF.

V and J are TRBV7-2 and TRBJ2-3; maybe TRBD2 (7 bases). CDR1 and CDR2 (germline): SGHTA, FQGNSA. CDR3 length equals 13 residues. With 4 bases removed from V and 8 bases from J, the gap between germline ends came to 13 bases. In nucleotides, the CDR3 is TGTGCCAGCAGCTCGGGGGGCCGAGGTACGCAGTATTTT. Translating it yields CASSSGGRGTQYF.

This rearrangement joins TRBV13 to TRBJ2-1; no reliable D call. Trimming took off 3 bases at V and 2 bases at J, with 11 bases between the two ends. Germline V CDR1 and CDR2: PRHDT, FYEKMQ (reference sequence). The CDR3 has 15 amino acids. The CDR3 sequence: CASSFFVAAYNEQFF. CDR3 bases: TGTGCCAGCAGCTTTTTCGTGGCCGCCTACAATGAGCAGTTCTTC.

V gene TRBV5-1 combines with J gene TRBJ1-3; TRBD1 agrees at 7 bases. The CDR3 consists of 17 residues. Looked up from germline, CDR1 is SGHRS and CDR2 is YFSETQ. V was clipped by 4 bases and J by 0 bases; unmatched bases: 10. This CDR3 is CASSKAGTVFSGNTIYF. CDR3 bases: TGCGCCAGCAGCAAGGCCGGGACAGTCTTCTCTGGAAACACCATATATTTT.

The chain couples TRBV30 to TRBJ1-2; 8 nucleotides agree with TRBD1. The CDR3 runs 13 residues. CDR1 is GTSNPN, CDR2 SVGIG, per germline (reference sequence). V shed 3 bases, J shed 5 bases, and the junction held 5 bases outside the gene matches. This CDR3 reads CAWRETGDYGYTF. The CDR3 coding sequence is TGTGCCTGGAGGGAGACAGGGGATTATGGCTACACCTTC. Supplemented by reference TRBV30 and TRBJ1-2, the full variable domain reads SQTIHQWPATLVQPVGSPLSLECTVEGTSNPNLYWYRQAAGRGLQLLFYSVGIGQISSEVPQNLSASRPQDRQFILSSKKLLLSDSGFYLCAWRETGDYGYTFGSGTRLTVV.

This chain links TRBV3-1 (or the pseudogene TRBV3-2) with TRBJ2-3; possibly TRBD2 for D (6 bases). The germline V gene has CDR1 LGHDT and CDR2 YNNKEL (reference sequence). The germline V and J ends were trimmed by 1 base and 4 bases, with 15 bases remaining between them. This CDR3 has 16 residues. CDR3 DNA sequence: TGTGCCAGCAGCCAAGTAGGATCTAGGAGGGCAGATACGCAGTATTTT. Its translation: CASSQVGSRRADTQYF.

The V call is TRBV5-1, the J call TRBJ2-5; 7 positions agree with TRBD1. CDR1 SGHRS and CDR2 YFSETQ come from the germline V gene. V was pared by 1 base and J by 5 bases, with 8 bases of the junction left unmatched. This CDR3 spans 15 amino acids. The CDR3 sequence: CASSLLIGGAETQYF. The DNA for the CDR3 is TGCGCCAGCAGCTTGTTAATAGGGGGCGCGGAGACCCAGTACTTC.

This clone occurred once. The chain links TRBV5-4 to TRBJ2-1, with TRBD1 matching 9 bases. V shed 4 bases and J 4 bases; nucleotides not matched to a gene: 6. The CDR3 is made up of 15 amino acids. The germline V gene encodes CDR1 SGHNT and CDR2 YYREEE (reference sequence). The CDR3 loop reads CASSVRDREYNEQFF. For the CDR3, the DNA is TGTGCCAGCAGCGTCCGGGACAGGGAGTACAATGAGCAGTTCTTC. Looking up the rest from reference TRBV5-4 and TRBJ2-1 gives the full variable domain: ETGVTQSPTHLIKTRGQQVTLRCSSQSGHNTVSWYQQALGQGPQFIFQYYREEENGRGNFPPRFSGLQFPNYSSELNVNALELDDSALYLCASSVRDREYNEQFFGPGTRLTVL.